The T cell receptor (beta chain) described here comes from a study of early T cells in non-severe SARS-CoV-2 infection (dated by TCRdb to the early 2020s). As for the study more broadly: TCR sequencing used bulk RNA from unsorted whole blood, so alpha and beta chains could not be paired. Results and caveats for the whole study, not just this receptor: VDJdb matching was skewed toward anti-spike CD8 responses and likely underestimated virus-specific expansions by missing private and CD4 specificities.

Set within a cohort of healthcare workers in London, UK, this nested case-control study involved weekly PCR testing of nasopharyngeal swabs along with blood sampling. Between 23 and 31 March 2020, the week of the UK lockdown, healthcare workers were enrolled and then followed up weekly for as long as 16 weeks. The library was obtained by 5' RACE. The listed sequencing device is NextSeq 500. The TCR library protocol attached unique molecular identifiers to individual cDNA molecules to correct for sequencing error and PCR bias. TCR alpha and beta chains were both sequenced, and the abundances of alpha and beta sequences in each sample were closely correlated with each other. The original methods were these. V gene, J gene and CDR3 annotation of TCR sequences was performed with Decombinator V4. Expanded TCRs were defined as changing significantly between any two time points under a Poisson model with p below 0.0001. TCR abundances were normalised to the total number of TCRs sequenced per sample and expressed as counts per million. MAIT TCRs were defined by TRAV1-2 paired with TRAJ12, TRAJ20 or TRAJ33, and iNKT TCRs by TRAV10 paired with TRAJ18. VDJdb, accessed 1 November 2021, was searched for CMV, EBV and SARS-CoV-2 annotated TCRs, with TCRs annotated for multiple antigens excluded. The public sequencing data were trimmed at Q25 with fastp and processed into clonotypes with MiXCR by TCRdb, which kept only in-frame beta chains. Every CDR3 protein is listed once, alongside the most common genes and DNA of its rows. V and J calls and clone size were set by TCRdb, not the authors. The sample yields tens of thousands of distinct CDR3 sequences; 8% to 9.5% were counted once. The ten largest clonotypes hold around 17% of the sample.

The table lists this clonotype with a few counts. It lacks a known antigen. No base quality values were provided; no much bigger clone lies one nucleotide off. CDR1 and CDR2 (MNHEY, SVGEGT) derive from the germline V gene. Here V drops 6 bases and J drops 1 base, and the junction holds 7 bases not matched to any gene. The cysteine opens and the phenylalanine closes a CDR3 of 16 amino acids. The CDR3 DNA has 48 bases and is translated from base 1. The receptor's source is an adult who was a healthcare worker with PCR-confirmed SARS-CoV-2 infection or an uninfected control (not recorded which). What was sequenced was whole blood. The chain was built from TRBV6-2 or TRBV6-3 and TRBJ2-3; TRBD1 aligns with 10 central bases. The CDR3 in this case is CASSRTGTGGTDTQYF. The DNA sequence is given as TGTGCCAGCAGCAGGACCGGGACAGGGGGCACAGATACGCAGTATTTT.